The clone carrying this T cell receptor (beta chain) has only a few counts. Its antigen is undetermined. Of the isolated RNA, all was reverse transcribed, and so the sequenced material was expressed TCRB transcripts. The method was immunoSEQ multiplex PCR; TCRdb's version includes in-frame clones alone and lacks a portion of them. The table shows 120,000 to 150,000 clones, with more than 9% occurring only once. The entry originates in a study of beta chain features in type 1 diabetes. Background on the study: There was similarity between patients and healthy donors in age, gender and cell yields. Study-wide points: When VDJ junctions were examined, type 1 diabetes patients showed fewer insertions and more deletions. Possible PCR preference for shorter templates applied equally to patients and controls. Among patients, naive, central memory and Treg TCRB repertoires appeared more similar than among healthy donors.

CDR1 and CDR2 (germline): SEHNR, FQNEAQ (reference sequence). Trimming took 5 bases from V and 2 from J, leaving 12 bases between them. CDR3 length: 15 residues. This chain uses TRBV7-9 with TRBJ1-4; no clear D. Sequenced sample: naive CD4+ T cells from blood. The sequence derives from a man aged 18 to 29 in good health. CDR3 nucleotides: TGTGCCAGCAGCACCCCTCAGGTTACTAATGAAAAACTGTTTTTT. Residues: CASSTPQVTNEKLFF.